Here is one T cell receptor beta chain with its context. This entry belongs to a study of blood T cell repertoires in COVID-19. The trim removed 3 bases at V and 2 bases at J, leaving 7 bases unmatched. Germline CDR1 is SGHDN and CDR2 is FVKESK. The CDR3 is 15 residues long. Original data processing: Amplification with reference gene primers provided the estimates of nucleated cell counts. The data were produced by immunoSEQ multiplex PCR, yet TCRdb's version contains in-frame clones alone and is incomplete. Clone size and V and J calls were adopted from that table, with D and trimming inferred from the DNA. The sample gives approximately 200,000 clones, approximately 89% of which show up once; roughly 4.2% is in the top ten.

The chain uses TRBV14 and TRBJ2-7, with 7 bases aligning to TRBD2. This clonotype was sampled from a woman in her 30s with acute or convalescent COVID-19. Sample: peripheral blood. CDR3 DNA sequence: TGTGCCAGCAGCCACCAACTAGCGAATACCTACGAGCAGTACTTC. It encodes CASSHQLANTYEQYF.